This TCR beta chain was retrieved from a study of blood T cell repertoires in COVID-19. Study details: COVID-19 samples from acute and convalescent phases originated in the United States, Italy and Spain. Nucleic acid was either cDNA or gDNA, and it came from T cells, B-cell-depleted T cells, or PBMCs.

Original handling: By means of reference gene primer amplification, nucleated cell counts were estimated. Measured with immunoSEQ multiplex PCR; TCRdb has only the in-frame clones, and not every one. D and trimming come from the DNA, and the V and J calls and clone size come from that table. The data show 55,000 to 65,000 clones, around 79% seen once. Sequenced: peripheral blood. The source of this sequence is a man between 60 and 75 years old with acute or convalescent COVID-19.

The CDR3: CASSPGQGRTYEQYF. CDR3 nucleotide sequence: TGTGCCAGCAGTCCGGGACAGGGTCGGACCTACGAGCAGTACTTC. The rearrangement joins TRBV7-9 to TRBJ2-7; 9 bases fit TRBD1. This CDR3 region has 15 residues. J lost 2 bases, V lost 6 bases, and 8 bases had no gene match. The germline V gene encodes CDR1 SEHNR and CDR2 FQNEAQ (reference sequence).